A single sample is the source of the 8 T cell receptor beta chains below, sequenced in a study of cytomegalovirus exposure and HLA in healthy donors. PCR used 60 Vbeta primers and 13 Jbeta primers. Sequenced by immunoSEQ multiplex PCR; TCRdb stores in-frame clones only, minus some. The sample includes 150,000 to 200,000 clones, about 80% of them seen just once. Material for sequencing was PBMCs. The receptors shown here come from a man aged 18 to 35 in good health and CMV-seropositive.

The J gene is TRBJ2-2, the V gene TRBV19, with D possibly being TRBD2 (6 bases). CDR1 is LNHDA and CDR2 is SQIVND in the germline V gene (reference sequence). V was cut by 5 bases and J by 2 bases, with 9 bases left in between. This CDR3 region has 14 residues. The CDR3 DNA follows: TGTGCCAGTAGTTCCGCGGGAAACACCGGGGAGCTGTTTTTT. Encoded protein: CASSSAGNTGELFF.

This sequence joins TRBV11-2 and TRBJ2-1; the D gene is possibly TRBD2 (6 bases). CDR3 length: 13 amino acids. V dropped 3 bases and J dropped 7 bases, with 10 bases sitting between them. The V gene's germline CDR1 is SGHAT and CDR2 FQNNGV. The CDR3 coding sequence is TGTGCCAGCAGCTTGGGGGGAGGAAATGAGCAGTTCTTC. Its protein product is CASSLGGGNEQFF.

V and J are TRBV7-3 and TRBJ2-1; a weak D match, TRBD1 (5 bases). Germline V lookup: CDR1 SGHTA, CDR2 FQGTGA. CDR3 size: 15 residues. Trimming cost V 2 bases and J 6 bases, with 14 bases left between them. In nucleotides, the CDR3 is TGTGCCAGCAGCTTATTGGGGCCTAATAGCAATGAGCAGTTCTTC. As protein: CASSLLGPNSNEQFF. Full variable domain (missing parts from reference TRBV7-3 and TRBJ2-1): GAGVSQTPSNKVTEKGKYVELRCDPISGHTALYWYRQSLGQGPEFLIYFQGTGAADDSGLPNDRFFAVRPEGSVSTLKIQRTERGDSAVYLCASSLLGPNSNEQFFGPGTRLTVL.

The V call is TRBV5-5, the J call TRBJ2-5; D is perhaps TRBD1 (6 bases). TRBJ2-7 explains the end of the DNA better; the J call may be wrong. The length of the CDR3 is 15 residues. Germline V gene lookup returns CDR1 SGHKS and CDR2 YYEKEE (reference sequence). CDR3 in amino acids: CASSLAGQTTYEQYF. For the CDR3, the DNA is TGTGCCAGCAGCTTGGCCGGACAGACAACCTACGAGCAGTACTTC.

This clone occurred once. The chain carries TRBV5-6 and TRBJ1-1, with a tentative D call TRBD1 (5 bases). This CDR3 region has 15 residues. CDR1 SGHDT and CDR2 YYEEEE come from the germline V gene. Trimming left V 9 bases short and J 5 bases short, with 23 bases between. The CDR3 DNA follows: TGTGCCACTACACGTCCAGGACAATCGGTGACTGAAGCTTTCTTT. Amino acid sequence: CATTRPGQSVTEAFF.

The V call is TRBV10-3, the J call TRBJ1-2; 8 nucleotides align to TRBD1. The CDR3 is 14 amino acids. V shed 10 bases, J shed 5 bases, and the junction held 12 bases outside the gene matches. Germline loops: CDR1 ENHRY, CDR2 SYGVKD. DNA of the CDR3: TGTGCCACCAGGGAGGCGGGACAGGCATATGGCTACACCTTC. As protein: CATREAGQAYGYTF.

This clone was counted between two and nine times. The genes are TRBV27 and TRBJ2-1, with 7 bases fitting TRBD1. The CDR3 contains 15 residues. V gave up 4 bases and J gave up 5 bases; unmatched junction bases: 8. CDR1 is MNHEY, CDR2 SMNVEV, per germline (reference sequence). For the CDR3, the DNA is TGTGCCAGCAGTTCCGAGGACAGGCCCGACAATGAGCAGTTCTTC. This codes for CASSSEDRPDNEQFF.

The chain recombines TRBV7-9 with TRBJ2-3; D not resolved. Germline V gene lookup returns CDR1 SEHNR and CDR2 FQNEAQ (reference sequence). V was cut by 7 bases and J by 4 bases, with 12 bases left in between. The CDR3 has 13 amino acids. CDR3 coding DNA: TGTGCCAGCAATTTTGACTTCTCAGATACGCAGTATTTT. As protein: CASNFDFSDTQYF.